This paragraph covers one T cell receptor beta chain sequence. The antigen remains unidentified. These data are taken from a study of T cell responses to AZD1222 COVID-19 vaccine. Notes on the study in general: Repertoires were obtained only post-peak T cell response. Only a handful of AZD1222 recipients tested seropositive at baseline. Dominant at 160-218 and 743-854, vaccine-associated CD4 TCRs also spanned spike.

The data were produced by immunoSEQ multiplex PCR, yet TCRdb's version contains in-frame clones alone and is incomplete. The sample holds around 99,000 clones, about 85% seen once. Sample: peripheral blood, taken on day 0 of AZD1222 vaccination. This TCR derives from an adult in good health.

CDR3 protein: CASSQSRLAGNTDTQYF. The CDR3, as DNA: TGCGCCAGCAGTCAATCCCGACTAGCGGGGAACACAGATACGCAGTATTTT. The chain couples TRBV23-1 to TRBJ2-3; TRBD2 aligns across 11 bases. TRBV23-1 counts as an open reading frame of uncertain function. The V segment lost 0 bases and the J segment 2 bases; nucleotides outside the gene matches: 4. This CDR3 is built from 17 residues.